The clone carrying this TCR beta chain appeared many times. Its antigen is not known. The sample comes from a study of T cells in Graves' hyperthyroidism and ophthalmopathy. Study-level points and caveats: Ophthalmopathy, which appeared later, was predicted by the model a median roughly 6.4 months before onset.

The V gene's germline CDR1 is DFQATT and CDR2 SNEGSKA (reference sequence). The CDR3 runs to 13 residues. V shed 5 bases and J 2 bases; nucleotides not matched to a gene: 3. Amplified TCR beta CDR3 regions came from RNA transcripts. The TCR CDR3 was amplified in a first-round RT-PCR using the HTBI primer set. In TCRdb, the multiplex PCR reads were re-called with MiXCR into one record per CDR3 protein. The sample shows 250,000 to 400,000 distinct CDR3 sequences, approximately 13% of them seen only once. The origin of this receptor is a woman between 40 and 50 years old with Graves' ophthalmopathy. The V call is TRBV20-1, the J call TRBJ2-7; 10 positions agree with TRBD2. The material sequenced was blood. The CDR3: CSAGSGGPYEQYF. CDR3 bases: TGCAGTGCTGGTAGCGGGGGGCCCTACGAGCAGTACTTC.